The rows below give T cell receptor beta chains drawn from one sample of a study of blood T cell repertoires in COVID-19. Some clones are missing from TCRdb's copy, which holds only in-frame ones; the method was immunoSEQ multiplex PCR. Of roughly 160,000 clones in the sample, approximately 85% were seen once. The sequencing sample was made of peripheral blood. The receptors stem from a woman aged 60-75 years with COVID-19, enrolled during active disease. The CDR3 runs from the conserved cysteine through the conserved F or W. D genes are given only for firm matches. The listing skips clone size in some rows; elsewhere it reads once, few, many or a size class.

DNA	CDR3	V	D	J	size
TGTGCCAGCAGCGCGACTAGCGGGGGACAGGGGGCCAACGTCCTGACTTTC	CASSATSGGQGANVLTF	TRBV7-3	TRBD2	TRBJ2-6	NA
TGTGCCAGTAGTATTCTGCTCGGACAGAGGGAGGAAAAACTGTTTTTT	CASSILLGQREEKLFF	TRBV19	NA	TRBJ1-4	NA
TGTGCCAGTAGTATAGGAAAGAGCCTAGAGACCCAGTACTTC	CASSIGKSLETQYF	TRBV19	NA	TRBJ2-5	NA
TGCAGCGTTGGACTAGTGGGGAATGAGCAGTTCTTC	CSVGLVGNEQFF	TRBV29-1	NA	TRBJ2-1	NA
TGCGCCAGCAGCGTAGCGGGAGGAGCAGAGACCCAGTACTTC	CASSVAGGAETQYF	TRBV5-1	TRBD2	TRBJ2-5	NA
TGTGCCAGCAGCTTGGCCCTCAGAGACGGGGTCAGAGGGTACGAGCAGTACTTC	CASSLALRDGVRGYEQYF	TRBV5-5	NA	TRBJ2-7	NA
TGCGCCAGCAGCCTAGCGGGGATCTCCTACAATGAGCAGTTCTTC	CASSLAGISYNEQFF	TRBV5-1	TRBD2	TRBJ2-1	NA
TGTGCCAGCAGGGATCCACTCGTGACAGACCGGGAGCTGTTTTTT	CASRDPLVTDRELFF	TRBV5-8	NA	TRBJ2-2	NA
TGTGCCAGCAGTCGGGGAACTAACTATGGCTACACCTTC	CASSRGTNYGYTF	TRBV27	NA	TRBJ1-2	medium-sized
TGTGCCAGCAGCCCCAGTCACGGGTACTATGGCTACACCTTC	CASSPSHGYYGYTF	TRBV3-1/TRBV3-2	NA	TRBJ1-2	few
TGCGCCAGCAGCGGCGGACTAGCGGGGAGCTCCTACAATGAGCAGTTCTTC	CASSGGLAGSSYNEQFF	TRBV5-1	TRBD2	TRBJ2-1	few
TGCGCCAGCAGCTTGGGACTAGCGGGGGGGCCCACCGGGGAGCTGTTTTTT	CASSLGLAGGPTGELFF	TRBV5-1	TRBD2	TRBJ2-2	NA
TGCGCCAGCGGGGACAATTTCGGGGAGCTGTTTTTT	CASGDNFGELFF	TRBV10-1	NA	TRBJ2-2	NA
TGTGCCAGCAGGCGACGCCGGACTACCTCTAGCACAGATACGCAGTATTTT	CASRRRRTTSSTDTQYF	TRBV6-6	NA	TRBJ2-3	once
TGTGCCATCAGTGAGTCGAACAGGGTTAAGACTGAAGCTTTCTTT	CAISESNRVKTEAFF	TRBV10-3	NA	TRBJ1-1	few
TGCGCCAGCAGCCGAGCCGGGTTGTTAGGAGGTAGCGATGAGCAGTTCTTC	CASSRAGLLGGSDEQFF	TRBV5-1	NA	TRBJ2-1	NA
TGTGCCATCAGTGAGTCGGGGGGATCCTACAATGAGCAGTTCTTC	CAISESGGSYNEQFF	TRBV10-3	NA	TRBJ2-1	NA
TGTGCCAGCAGCGTATCGGGGGGCCTGACAGATACGCAGTATTTT	CASSVSGGLTDTQYF	TRBV9	NA	TRBJ2-3	NA
TGTGCCAGCAGTCGAATTGGACAGGGGGGTGAAAAACTGTTTTTT	CASSRIGQGGEKLFF	TRBV28	TRBD1	TRBJ1-4	NA
TGTGCCAGCAGCGTAGGGCTAGCGCGTATAACAGATACGCAGTATTTT	CASSVGLARITDTQYF	TRBV9	NA	TRBJ2-3	once
TGTGCCAGCAGTTCGAGGGGGCATCATGAAAAACTGTTTTTT	CASSSRGHHEKLFF	TRBV6-5	TRBD1	TRBJ1-4	NA
TGTGCCAGCAGCTTAGTGCTGGGACAGGGGACAGATACGCAGTATTTT	CASSLVLGQGTDTQYF	TRBV7-9	TRBD1	TRBJ2-3	NA
TGTGCCAGCAGCTCCTCAGGGCGGGGTAATTCACCCCTCCACTTT	CASSSSGRGNSPLHF	TRBV7-2	NA	TRBJ1-6	NA
TGTGCCAGCAGCTCCCAGGGGGCGGGGGAGACCCAGTACTTC	CASSSQGAGETQYF	TRBV5-4	TRBD1	TRBJ2-5	NA
TGTGCCAGCAGCTTAGATTTTCTAGCGGCGCCGGAGAGGTTCTTC	CASSLDFLAAPERFF	TRBV11-2	TRBD2	TRBJ2-1	NA
TGTGCCAGCAGTCGACTAGCGGGAGTTGGGGAGCAGTACTTC	CASSRLAGVGEQYF	TRBV2	TRBD2	TRBJ2-7	NA
TGTGCCAGCAGCGTCGCCAGGGAGGGTGAAGCTTTCTTT	CASSVAREGEAFF	TRBV9	NA	TRBJ1-1	NA
TGCAGCGTTGCCCGACTAGCGGCAACGAAACGAGCAGATACGCAGTATTTT	CSVARLAATKRADTQYF	TRBV29-1	TRBD2	TRBJ2-3	NA
TGTGCCAGCAGCTCTGGACAGGGTTTTTCTTACCAAGAGACCCAGTACTTC	CASSSGQGFSYQETQYF	TRBV5-5	TRBD1	TRBJ2-5	NA
TGTGCCAGCAGCGGGAAGGCAGGGGGCACCGGGGAGCTGTTTTTT	CASSGKAGGTGELFF	TRBV5-5	TRBD1	TRBJ2-2	NA
TGTGCCAGCAGCCGACTAGCGTTGAACACCGGGGAGCTGTTTTTT	CASSRLALNTGELFF	TRBV7-3	TRBD2	TRBJ2-2	NA
TGTGCCATTCGACAGGGAGCCGGTTTCGGCTATGGCTACACCTTC	CAIRQGAGFGYGYTF	TRBV6-5	TRBD1	TRBJ1-2	NA
TGTGCCAGCAACCCTTTTGGGACAGGGAATAATGAGCAGTTCTTC	CASNPFGTGNNEQFF	TRBV5-8	TRBD1	TRBJ2-1	NA
TGTGCCAGCAGTGAACGGCAGGGCAATAATTCACCCCTCCACTTT	CASSERQGNNSPLHF	TRBV2	NA	TRBJ1-6	NA
TGCGCCAGCAGCCACCGGGACAGGGGGCGATATTCACCCCTCCACTTT	CASSHRDRGRYSPLHF	TRBV5-1	TRBD1	TRBJ1-6	NA
TGTGCCAGCAGGCAACTAGCGGGAGAAGTAGAGCAGTTCTTC	CASRQLAGEVEQFF	TRBV2	TRBD2	TRBJ2-1	once